The next 25 T cell receptor beta chains were all read from a single sample in a study of T-cell memory formation after mild COVID-19. TCRdb re-derived calls from the 5' RACE reads in MiXCR, one entry per CDR3 protein. The repertoire consists of some 310,000 distinct CDR3 sequences, with 20% to 25% occurring once and the leading ten covering over 20%. Sequencing was done on a sample of PBMCs or a T cell subset sorted from them (not recorded which). These receptors came from a man between 18 and 29 years old who had mild COVID-19 (a few samples of this study predate the infection). Cell type and time point are not known.

This clonotype was seen a handful of times. The chain employs TRBV7-2 and TRBJ1-3; 9 positions agree with TRBD1. Germline lookup yields CDR1 SGHTA and CDR2 FQGNSA. This CDR3 is built from 17 residues. With V trimmed by 5 bases and J by 1 base, 9 bases remained unmatched. CDR3 sequence (DNA): TGTGCCAGCAGCCCGGGACAGGGTGCGGGGTCTGGAAACACCATATATTTT. Protein sequence: CASSPGQGAGSGNTIYF.

This clonotype has a count of ten or more. The chain links TRBV7-3 to TRBJ2-3; D is possibly TRBD2 (7 bases). The V gene lost 2 bases and the J gene lost 5 bases, with 17 bases spanning the gap. The CDR3 is 16 residues long. From germline, CDR1 is SGHTA and CDR2 FQGTGA. The CDR3 DNA sequence: TGTGCCAGCAGCTTACATGCGCTGGGGGGGCAAGATACGCAGTATTTT. Its protein is CASSLHALGGQDTQYF.

In this sample, this clonotype turned up a few times. V usage is TRBV7-6 and J usage is TRBJ2-7; maybe TRBD2 (6 bases). The CDR3 has 15 amino acids. Trimming left V 3 bases short and J 1 base short, with 13 bases between. CDR1 and CDR2 (germline): SGHVS, FNYEAQ. CDR3 in DNA: TGTGCCAGCAGCTTGGCCGCGGCGGGGTCCTACGAGCAGTACTTC. As protein: CASSLAAAGSYEQYF. Full variable domain (outside the CDR3, taken from reference TRBV7-6 and TRBJ2-7): GAGVSQSPRYKVTKRGQDVALRCDPISGHVSLYWYRQALGQGPEFLTYFNYEAQQDKSGLPNDRFSAERPEGSISTLTIQRTEQRDSAMYRCASSLAAAGSYEQYFGPGTRLTVT.

V and J are TRBV29-1 and TRBJ2-1, with 9 bases fitting TRBD2. Losses at the gene ends were 4 bases for V and 3 bases for J; bases not matched to a gene: 4. Germline CDR1 SQVTM, CDR2 ANQGSEA. This CDR3 is built from 14 residues. This CDR3 reads CSVGGSGGYNEQFF. DNA for the CDR3: TGCAGCGTTGGTGGTAGCGGGGGCTACAATGAGCAGTTCTTC.

The rearrangement links TRBV20-1 to TRBJ1-1, with 7 bases identical to TRBD1. The CDR3 is made up of 12 amino acids. Germline values: CDR1 DFQATT, CDR2 SNEGSKA (reference sequence). Germline trimming cut 5 bases from V and 11 bases from J; bases unmatched to any gene: 11. The chain's CDR3 is CSAYRGVNRAFF. The CDR3 DNA sequence: TGCAGTGCTTACAGGGGCGTGAATCGGGCTTTCTTT.

There are a few counts of this clonotype. This chain joins TRBV12-3 or TRBV12-4 and TRBJ1-3; D call uncertain. The CDR3 sequence is 14 residues long. The V gene lost 6 bases and the J gene lost 4 bases, with 13 bases spanning the gap. The CDR3: CASRGSPLGNTIYF. CDR3 bases: TGTGCCAGCAGGGGGTCCCCTCTGGGAAACACCATATATTTT.

The chain combines TRBV6-2 or TRBV6-3 with TRBJ1-2, with D possibly matching TRBD1 (6 bases). The germline CDR1 and CDR2 sequences are MNHEY and SVGEGT. This CDR3 spans 13 amino acids. V shed 8 bases and J shed 2 bases, with 12 bases lying between them. The CDR3 DNA follows: TGTGCCAGCTCCGGGACACGGAACTATGGCTACACCTTC. Its translation: CASSGTRNYGYTF.

In this sample, this clonotype turned up a few times. The chain carries TRBV7-2 and TRBJ1-3; D call uncertain. The germline gives CDR1 SGHTA, CDR2 FQGNSA. The V end was cut by 5 bases, the J end by 0 bases, with 11 bases between. The CDR3 is 15 amino acids. CDR3 protein: CASSQRDFSGNTIYF. DNA for the CDR3: TGTGCCAGCAGCCAAAGAGATTTCTCTGGAAACACCATATATTTT.

The rearrangement links TRBV14 to TRBJ1-1; D gene unclear. The CDR3 is 14 amino acids. The V gene lost 0 bases and the J gene lost 7 bases, with 12 bases spanning the gap. From germline, CDR1 is SGHDN and CDR2 FVKESK. The CDR3 here is CASSQDWWGSEAFF. CDR3 DNA sequence: TGTGCCAGCAGCCAAGATTGGTGGGGAAGTGAAGCTTTCTTT.

The chain couples TRBV29-1 to TRBJ2-7; no definite D call. The V gene lost 7 bases and the J gene lost 6 bases, with 16 bases spanning the gap. CDR1 SQVTM and CDR2 ANQGSEA come from the germline V gene. The CDR3 extends over 12 amino acids. The DNA for the CDR3 is TGCAGCGCCCATAATCCCCCCACCGAGCAGTACTTC. As protein: CSAHNPPTEQYF.

This clonotype was seen a few times. The chain is built from TRBV7-9 and TRBJ2-7; no reliable D call. The V end lost 1 base, the J end lost 9 bases, and 10 bases lay between the germline ends. The CDR3 spans 12 residues. Germline-derived CDR1 and CDR2 are SEHNR and FQNEAQ (reference sequence). This chain's CDR3 is CASSLDLSGQYV. CDR3 bases: TGTGCCAGCAGCTTAGACCTCTCGGGGCAGTACGTC.

This chain uses TRBV12-3 or TRBV12-4 with TRBJ2-3; perhaps D is TRBD1 or TRBD2 (5 bases each). This CDR3 region has 11 residues. V lost 2 bases and J lost 10, with 7 bases in between. The CDR3 loop is CASSLLGAQYF. CDR3 DNA sequence: TGTGCCAGCAGTTTACTGGGGGCGCAGTATTTT.

Details on this clonotype: This sequence may be a read error, since a much larger clone differs from it by one base. The gene calls are TRBV12-3 or TRBV12-4 and TRBJ1-1; TRBD1 matches 7 bases. This CDR3 comprises 13 residues. After removal of 6 bases from V and 7 bases from J, the junction contained 8 bases not matched to a gene. CDR3 sequence reads: CASRPQGGHEAFF. The DNA of the CDR3 is TGTGCCAGCAGACCGCAGGGGGGTCATGAAGCTTTCTTT.

The sample holds a few counts of this clonotype. V and J are TRBV7-9 and TRBJ2-7; TRBD2 is a possible D gene (5 bases). Germline V gene data show CDR1 as SEHNR and CDR2 as FQNEAQ (reference sequence). The CDR3 has 14 amino acids. V gave up 8 bases and J gave up 0 bases, with 14 bases separating them. The CDR3 protein is CASHVGGISYEQYF. The CDR3 bases are TGTGCCAGCCACGTCGGAGGAATCTCCTACGAGCAGTACTTC. Based on the CDR3 plus reference TRBV7-9 and TRBJ2-7, the full variable domain is DTGVSQNPRHKITKRGQNVTFRCDPISEHNRLYWYRQTLGQGPEFLTYFQNEAQLEKSRLLSDRFSAERPKGSFSTLEIQRTEQGDSAMYLCASHVGGISYEQYFGPGTRLTVT.

This clonotype was counted at least ten times. The rearrangement uses TRBV29-1 and TRBJ2-1, with 10 bases that match TRBD2. The germline gives CDR1 SQVTM, CDR2 ANQGSEA. V trimming: 0 bases; J trimming: 0 bases; junction bases outside the gene matches: 8. The CDR3 consists of 18 residues. CDR3 nucleotides: TGCAGCGTTGAAGATCCCGTTAGCGGGGGGCCCTCCTACAATGAGCAGTTCTTC. Translated, it gives CSVEDPVSGGPSYNEQFF.

Only one count was recorded for this clonotype. CDR3 in amino acids: CASSYFGGGGTEAFF. As DNA, the CDR3 is TGTGCCAGCAGTTACTTTGGGGGAGGCGGAACTGAAGCTTTCTTT. The chain links TRBV6-5 to TRBJ1-1; possibly TRBD1 for D (5 bases). The CDR3 consists of 15 residues. The V end was cut by 1 base, the J end by 5 bases, with 14 bases between. The V gene's germline CDR1 is MNHEY and CDR2 SVGAGI.

About this clonotype itself: A clone one base away is much larger, so this may be a read error. The J gene is TRBJ2-5, the V gene TRBV24-1, with TRBD1 as a possible D gene (6 bases). The germline gives CDR1 KGHDR, CDR2 SFDVKD. The CDR3 contains 13 residues. The CDR3 is CDTRWDNQETQYF. CDR3 bases: TGTGACACCCGCTGGGACAACCAAGAGACCCAGTACTTC.

V gene TRBV9 combines with J gene TRBJ2-7, with no clear D. This CDR3 is 13 amino acids long. Germline V gene data show CDR1 as SGDLS and CDR2 as YYNGEE. V shed 0 bases and J shed 1 base, with 5 bases lying between them. The CDR3, as DNA: TGTGCCAGCAGCGTAGCAGAATCCTACGAGCAGTACTTC. Translation: CASSVAESYEQYF.

The V and J genes are TRBV7-6 and TRBJ2-3; D is perhaps TRBD2 (5 bases). The CDR3 runs 13 residues. Germline V gene data show CDR1 as SGHVS and CDR2 as FNYEAQ. The V end lost 1 base, the J end lost 4 bases, and 6 bases lay between the germline ends. In DNA, the CDR3 is TGTGCCAGCAGCTTAGAGAGGGCAGATACGCAGTATTTT. It yields the protein CASSLERADTQYF.

This clonotype was seen only a few times. The chain is built from TRBV11-2 and TRBJ2-5, with 9 positions matching TRBD1. In germline, CDR1 is SGHAT, CDR2 FQNNGV. The CDR3 runs to 15 residues. With 5 bases clipped from V and 2 bases from J, the junction kept 6 bases outside the gene matches. Written as DNA, the CDR3 is TGTGCCAGCAGCACGGGACAGGGCCCTCAAGAGACCCAGTACTTC. This gives the protein CASSTGQGPQETQYF.

This clonotype has a single count. The V and J genes are TRBV15 and TRBJ2-7; 9 positions match TRBD2. CDR3 length equals 17 residues. CDR1 is LNHNV, CDR2 YYDKDF, per germline (reference sequence). Trimming removed 0 bases from V and 0 bases from J; junction bases left unmatched: 6. CDR3 protein: CATSREASGALSYEQYF. CDR3 in DNA: TGTGCCACCAGCAGAGAGGCTAGCGGGGCCCTCTCCTACGAGCAGTACTTC.

This clonotype was counted between two and nine times. This sequence joins TRBV3-1 and TRBJ1-2, with D perhaps TRBD1 (5 bases). Trimming left V 1 base short and J 5 bases short, with 5 bases between. The length of the CDR3 is 12 residues. Germline CDR1 LGHDT, CDR2 YNNKEL (reference sequence). The DNA of the CDR3 is TGTGCCAGCAGCCAAGGACAGTATGGCTACACCTTC. This sequence encodes CASSQGQYGYTF.

This sequence joins TRBV23-1 and TRBJ2-3; no clear D gene. TRBV23-1 has ORF status, its function being uncertain. The ends were cut back, 10 bases at V and 2 bases at J, with 13 bases in the middle. This CDR3 has 13 amino acids. The CDR3 nucleotides are TGCGCCACCCCGGCAAGGGTCACAGATACGCAGTATTTT. Translating it yields CATPARVTDTQYF.

The chain uses TRBV24-1 and TRBJ1-2; D possibly corresponds to TRBD1 (5 bases). The CDR3 sequence is 13 residues long. Germline V gives CDR1 KGHDR, CDR2 SFDVKD. V lost 2 bases and J lost 4, with 7 bases in between. In DNA, the CDR3 is TGTGCCACCAGTGATTCTGGGGGCTATGGCTACACCTTC. Residues: CATSDSGGYGYTF.

V is TRBV29-1 and J is TRBJ2-7, with a possible D match to TRBD2 (6 bases). The CDR3 length is 14 residues. Germline CDR1 SQVTM, CDR2 ANQGSEA. Trimming removed 5 bases at V and 5 bases at J, with 19 bases between. CDR3 in amino acids: CSVTGQGGLNEQYF. The CDR3, as DNA: TGCAGCGTTACAGGCCAGGGAGGTCTAAACGAGCAGTACTTC.